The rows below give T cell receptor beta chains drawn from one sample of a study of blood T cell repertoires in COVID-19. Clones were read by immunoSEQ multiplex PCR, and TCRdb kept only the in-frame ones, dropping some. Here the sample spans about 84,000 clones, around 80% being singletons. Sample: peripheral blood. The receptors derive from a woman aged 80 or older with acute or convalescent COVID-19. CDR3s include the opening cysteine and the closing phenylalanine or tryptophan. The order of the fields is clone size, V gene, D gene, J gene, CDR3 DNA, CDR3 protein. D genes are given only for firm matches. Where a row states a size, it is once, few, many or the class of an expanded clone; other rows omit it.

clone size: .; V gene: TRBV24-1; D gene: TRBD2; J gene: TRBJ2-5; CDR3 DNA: TGTGCCACCGGGTCGAGCGGGACGGAGACCCAGTACTTC; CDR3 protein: CATGSSGTETQYF
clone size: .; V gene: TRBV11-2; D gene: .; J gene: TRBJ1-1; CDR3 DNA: TGTGCCAGCAGCTCGCAGGTCAGCACTGAAGCTTTCTTT; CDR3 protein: CASSSQVSTEAFF
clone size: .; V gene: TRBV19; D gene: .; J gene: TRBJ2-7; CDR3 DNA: TGTGCCACCTCGGGAGAGAGGGGCGAGCAGTACTTC; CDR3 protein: CATSGERGEQYF
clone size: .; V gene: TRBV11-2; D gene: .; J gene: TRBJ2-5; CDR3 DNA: TGTGCCAGCAGCTTACCGGGAGCGGTGGAGACCCAGTACTTC; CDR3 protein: CASSLPGAVETQYF
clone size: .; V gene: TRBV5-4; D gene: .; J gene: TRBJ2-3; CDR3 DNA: TGTGCCAGCAGCTTGGACCCAACGGGTACGCAGTATTTT; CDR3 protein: CASSLDPTGTQYF
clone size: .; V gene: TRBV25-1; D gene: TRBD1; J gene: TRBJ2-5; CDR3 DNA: TGTGCCAGCAGTCCTGCCACAGGGGGGAGAGAGACCCAGTACTTC; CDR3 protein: CASSPATGGRETQYF
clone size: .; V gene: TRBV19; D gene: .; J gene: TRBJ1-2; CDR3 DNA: TGTGCCAGTAGTATAACAGGGAATTATGGCTACACCTTC; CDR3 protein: CASSITGNYGYTF
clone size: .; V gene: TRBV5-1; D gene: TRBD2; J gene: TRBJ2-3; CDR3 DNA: TGCGCCAGCAGCTTGGGACTAGCGGACACAGATACGCAGTATTTT; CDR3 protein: CASSLGLADTDTQYF
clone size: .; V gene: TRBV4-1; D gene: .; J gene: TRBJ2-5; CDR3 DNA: TGCGCCAGCAGCGGCGGAAAGCAAGGAGAGACCCAGTACTTC; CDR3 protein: CASSGGKQGETQYF
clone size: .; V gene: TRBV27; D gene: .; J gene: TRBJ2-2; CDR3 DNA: TGTGCCAGCAGTTTGGTCCACTTCAACACCGGGGAGCTGTTTTTT; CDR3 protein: CASSLVHFNTGELFF
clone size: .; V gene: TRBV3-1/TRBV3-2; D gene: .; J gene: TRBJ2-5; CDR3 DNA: TGTGCCAGCGCGGACAGCAGGGAGACCCAGTACTTC; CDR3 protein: CASADSRETQYF
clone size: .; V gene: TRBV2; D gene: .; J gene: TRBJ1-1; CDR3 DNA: TGTGCCAGCACGGGGATTCATATGAACACTGAAGCTTTCTTT; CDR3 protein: CASTGIHMNTEAFF
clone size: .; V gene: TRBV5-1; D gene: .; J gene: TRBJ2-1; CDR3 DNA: TGCGCCTGCCGTGACTCCTCGTCTCGTTACGATGAGCAGTTCTTC; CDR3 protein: CACRDSSSRYDEQFF
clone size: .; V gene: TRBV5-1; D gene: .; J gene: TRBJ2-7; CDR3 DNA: TGCGCCAGCAGCGAGACTAGTTCCTACGAGCAGTACTTC; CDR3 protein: CASSETSSYEQYF
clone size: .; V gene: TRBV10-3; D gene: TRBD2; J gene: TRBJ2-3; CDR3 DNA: TGTGCCATCAGCCCGGGACTAGCGGGAGTCACAGATACGCAGTATTTT; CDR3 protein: CAISPGLAGVTDTQYF
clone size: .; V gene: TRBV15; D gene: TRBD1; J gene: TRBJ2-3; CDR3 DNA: TGTGCCACCAGCAGACAGGGGGGCACAGATACGCAGTATTTT; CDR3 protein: CATSRQGGTDTQYF
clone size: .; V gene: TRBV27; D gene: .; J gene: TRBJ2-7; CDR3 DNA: TGTGCCAGCAGTCCCGGTCCAACGGTCAACTCCTACGAGCAGTACTTC; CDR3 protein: CASSPGPTVNSYEQYF
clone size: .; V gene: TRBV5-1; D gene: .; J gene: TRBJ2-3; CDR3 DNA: TGCGCCAGCAGCCCGGGGGGCGGGCGCACAGATACGCAGTATTTT; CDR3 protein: CASSPGGGRTDTQYF
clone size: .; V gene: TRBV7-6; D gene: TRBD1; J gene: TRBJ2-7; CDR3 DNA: TGTGCCAGCAGCTTAGTCCACAGGGGGAACGAGCAGTACTTC; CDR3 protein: CASSLVHRGNEQYF
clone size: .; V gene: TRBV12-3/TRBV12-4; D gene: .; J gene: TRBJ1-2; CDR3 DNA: TGTGCCAGCACTAATCGACAGATCGATGGCTACACCTTC; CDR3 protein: CASTNRQIDGYTF
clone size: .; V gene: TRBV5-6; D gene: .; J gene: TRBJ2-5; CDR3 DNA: TGTGCCAGCAGCTTGTTTAGCGGCCAAGAGACCCAGTACTTC; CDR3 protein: CASSLFSGQETQYF
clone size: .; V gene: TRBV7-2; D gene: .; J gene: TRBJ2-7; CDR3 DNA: TGTGCCAGCAGCCCGGAGGGGAGCTCCTACGAGCAGTACTTC; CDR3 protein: CASSPEGSSYEQYF
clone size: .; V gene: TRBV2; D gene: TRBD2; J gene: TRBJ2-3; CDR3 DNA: TGTGCCAGCAGAGGCGGACTAGCGGGAGGGGCAGATACGCAGTATTTT; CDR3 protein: CASRGGLAGGADTQYF
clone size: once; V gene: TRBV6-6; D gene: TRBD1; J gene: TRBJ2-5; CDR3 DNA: TGTGCCAGCAGTGGCCGGGACAGGGGACCAGAGACCCAGTACTTC; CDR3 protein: CASSGRDRGPETQYF
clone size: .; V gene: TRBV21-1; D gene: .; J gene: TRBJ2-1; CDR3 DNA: TGTGCCAGCAGCAGGACATACAGGGAATTGGGGTGGGAGGGCCGGTCGCCTGAGCAGTTCTTC; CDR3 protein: CASSRTYRELGWEGRSPEQFF
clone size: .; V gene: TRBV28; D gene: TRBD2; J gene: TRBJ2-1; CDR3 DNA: TGTGCCAGCAGTTTATCTGGTTACGTGGTAGCGGGACACAATGAGCAGTTCTTC; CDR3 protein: CASSLSGYVVAGHNEQFF
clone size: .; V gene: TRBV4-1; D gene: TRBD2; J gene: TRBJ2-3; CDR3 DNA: TGCGCCAGCAGCCAAGGACTAGCGCGCACAGATACGCAGTATTTT; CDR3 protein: CASSQGLARTDTQYF
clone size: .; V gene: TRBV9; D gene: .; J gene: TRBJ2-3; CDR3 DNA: TGTGCCAGCAGCGTGGTCGGACTGAGTGGTATGAATACGCAGTATTTT; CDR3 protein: CASSVVGLSGMNTQYF
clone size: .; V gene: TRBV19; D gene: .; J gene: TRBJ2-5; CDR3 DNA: TGTGCCAGTTCGGGCACAGGTGCGTTGGAGACCCAGTACTTC; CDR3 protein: CASSGTGALETQYF
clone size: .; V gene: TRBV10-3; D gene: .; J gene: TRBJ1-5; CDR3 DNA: TGTGCCATCAGTGAGTCGGGCGGGTTTGGCAATCAGCCCCAGCATTTT; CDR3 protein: CAISESGGFGNQPQHF
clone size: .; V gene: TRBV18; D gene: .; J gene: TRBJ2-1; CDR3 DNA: TGTGCCAGCTCACCCCAAACAGGGACCTACAATGAGCAGTTCTTC; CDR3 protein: CASSPQTGTYNEQFF
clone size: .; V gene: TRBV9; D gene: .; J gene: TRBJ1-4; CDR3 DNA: TGTGCCAGCAGCGTATTTTCGGCTGTTTCAGGAGGGGTAGGAAAACTGTTTTTT; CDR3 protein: CASSVFSAVSGGVGKLFF
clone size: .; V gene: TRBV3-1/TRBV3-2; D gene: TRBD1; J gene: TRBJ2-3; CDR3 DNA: TGTGCCAGCAGCCTATCGGCGGGACAGGGCACAGATACGCAGTATTTT; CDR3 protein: CASSLSAGQGTDTQYF